This T cell receptor (beta chain) was identified during a study of PD-1 blockade in mismatch repair-deficient tumors. The repertoire was sequenced with immunoSEQ multiplex PCR; TCRdb's copy has only in-frame clones and lacks some. The table records 100,000 to 150,000 clones, 85% to 90% of them present only once. Only one count was recorded for this clone. Trimming stripped 4 bases from V and 1 base from J, with 12 bases between. The germline V gene encodes CDR1 SGHNT and CDR2 YYREEE (reference sequence). The CDR3 spans 15 residues. V and J are TRBV5-4 and TRBJ1-3; the D is unclear. The input for sequencing was peripheral blood, taken approximately 71 weeks after starting pembrolizumab. The clonotype was recovered from an adult with mismatch repair-deficient cancer. The CDR3: CASSRGFQSGNTIYF. The CDR3 nucleotides are TGTGCCAGCAGCCGAGGGTTTCAATCTGGAAACACCATATATTTT.